What follows is one T cell receptor beta chain and its context. Its antigen is unidentified. Unique molecular identifiers were incorporated during preparation of the TCRbeta library. From the PCR reads, TCRdb called clonotypes with MiXCR, one entry per CDR3 protein. Of about 350,000 distinct CDR3 sequences in the sample, 15% to 20% were seen once. The source of the sample is a study of T-cell reconstitution after alpha-beta-depleted transplantation in children. Findings and limits, study-wide: Fresh T-cell production supplied most of the T-cell counts and diversity seen one year after transplant. At around two months after transplant, the alpha-beta T cells were reportedly derived from several hundred expanded clones that came from non-depleted graft cells. Surviving thymic progenitors and recipient T cells were the source of high TCRbeta diversity at day 60 in some patients.

CDR1 is GTSNPN and CDR2 is SVGIG in the germline V gene (reference sequence). The V end lost 5 bases, the J end lost 3 bases, and 20 bases lay between the germline ends. The CDR3 spans 15 residues. The chain combines TRBV30 with TRBJ2-7; possible D gene TRBD2, 5 bases. Sequencing used PBMCs, mostly from graft donor cells, obtained 360 days after TCRalphabeta/CD19-depleted stem cell transplant. The sequence came from a male patient between 2 and 10 years old who had a stem cell transplant for acute lymphoblastic leukemia, so the T cells may come from the graft donor. The CDR3 DNA sequence: TGTGCCTGGTCATATAGCGTCTCCCCTAACTACGAGCAGTACTTC. It encodes CAWSYSVSPNYEQYF.